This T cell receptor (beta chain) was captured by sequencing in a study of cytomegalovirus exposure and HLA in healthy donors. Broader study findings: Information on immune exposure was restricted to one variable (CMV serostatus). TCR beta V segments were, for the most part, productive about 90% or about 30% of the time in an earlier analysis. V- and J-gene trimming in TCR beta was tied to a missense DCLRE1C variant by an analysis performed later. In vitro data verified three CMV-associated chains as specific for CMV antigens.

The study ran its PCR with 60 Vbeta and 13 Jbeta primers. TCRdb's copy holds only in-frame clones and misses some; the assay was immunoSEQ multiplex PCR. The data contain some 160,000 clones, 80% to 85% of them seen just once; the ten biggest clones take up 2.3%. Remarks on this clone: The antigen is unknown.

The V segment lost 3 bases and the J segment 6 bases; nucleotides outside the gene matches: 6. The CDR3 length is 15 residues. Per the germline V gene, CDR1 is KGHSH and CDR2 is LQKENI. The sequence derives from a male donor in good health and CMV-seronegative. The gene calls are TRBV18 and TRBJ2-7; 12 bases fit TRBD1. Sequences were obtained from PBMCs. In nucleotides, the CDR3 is TGTGCCAGCTCACCCCGGGACAGGGGGCTTGGCGAGCAGTACTTC. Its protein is CASSPRDRGLGEQYF.